The present T cell receptor (beta chain) was sequenced within a study of blood T cell repertoires in COVID-19. This table comes from immunoSEQ multiplex PCR, and its TCRdb copy is limited to in-frame clones, with some not included. Of approximately 170,000 clones listed, 70% to 85% are singletons. The trim removed 4 bases at V and 2 bases at J, leaving 12 bases unmatched. The CDR3 sequence is 19 residues long. Germline CDR1 and CDR2: SNHLY and FYNNEI. The chain has TRBV2 and TRBJ2-3; 13 positions agree with TRBD2. The receptor comes from an elderly man with COVID-19, enrolled during active disease. Sequencing was done on a sample of peripheral blood. CDR3 nucleotides: TGTGCCAGCAGTGCACACCTCGGACTAGCGGGGGCCTCCACAGATACGCAGTATTTT. Amino acids: CASSAHLGLAGASTDTQYF. Full variable domain (outside the CDR3, taken from reference TRBV2 and TRBJ2-3): EPEVTQTPSHQVTQMGQEVILRCVPISNHLYFYWYRQILGQKVEFLVSFYNNEISEKSEIFDDQFSVERPDGSNFTLKIRSTKLEDSAMYFCASSAHLGLAGASTDTQYFGPGTRLTVL.